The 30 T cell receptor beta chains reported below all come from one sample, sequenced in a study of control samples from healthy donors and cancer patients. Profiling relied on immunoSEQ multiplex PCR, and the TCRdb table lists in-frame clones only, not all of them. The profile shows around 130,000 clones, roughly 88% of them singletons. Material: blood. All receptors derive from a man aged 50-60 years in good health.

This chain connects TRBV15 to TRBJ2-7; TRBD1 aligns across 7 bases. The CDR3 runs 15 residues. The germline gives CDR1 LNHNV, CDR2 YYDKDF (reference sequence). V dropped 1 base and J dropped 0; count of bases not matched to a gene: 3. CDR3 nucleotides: TGTGCCACCAGCAGAGCCAGGGGGAGCTCCTACGAGCAGTACTTC. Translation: CATSRARGSSYEQYF.

This CDR3 reads CASSQPGETEAFF. The CDR3 DNA sequence: TGTGCCAGCAGCCAACCAGGGGAGACAGAAGCTTTCTTT. The chain is built from TRBV4-2 and TRBJ1-1; D is perhaps TRBD1 (6 bases). Germline CDR1 is LGHNA and CDR2 is YNFKEQ. This CDR3 has 13 residues. V was pared by 2 bases and J by 8 bases, with 12 bases between.

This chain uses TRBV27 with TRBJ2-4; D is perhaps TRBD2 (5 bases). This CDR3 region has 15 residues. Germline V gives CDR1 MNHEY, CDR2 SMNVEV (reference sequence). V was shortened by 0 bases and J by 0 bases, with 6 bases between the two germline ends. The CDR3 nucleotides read TGTGCCAGCAGTTTATCCGGGGTAGCCAAAAACATTCAGTACTTC. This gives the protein CASSLSGVAKNIQYF.

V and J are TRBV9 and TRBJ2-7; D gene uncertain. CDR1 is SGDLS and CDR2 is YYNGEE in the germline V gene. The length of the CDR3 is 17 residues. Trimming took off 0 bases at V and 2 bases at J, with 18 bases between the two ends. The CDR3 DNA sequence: TGTGCCAGCAGCGTAGGCCCGGGCACACTCGGAACCTACGAGCAGTACTTC. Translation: CASSVGPGTLGTYEQYF.

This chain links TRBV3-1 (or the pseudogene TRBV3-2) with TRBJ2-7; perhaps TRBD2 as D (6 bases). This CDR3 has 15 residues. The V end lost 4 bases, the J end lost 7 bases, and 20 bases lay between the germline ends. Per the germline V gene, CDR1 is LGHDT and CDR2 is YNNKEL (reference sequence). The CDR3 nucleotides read TGTGCCAGCAGCCCCCGACGGCAACTTGGGGGGGAGCAGTACTTC. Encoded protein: CASSPRRQLGGEQYF.

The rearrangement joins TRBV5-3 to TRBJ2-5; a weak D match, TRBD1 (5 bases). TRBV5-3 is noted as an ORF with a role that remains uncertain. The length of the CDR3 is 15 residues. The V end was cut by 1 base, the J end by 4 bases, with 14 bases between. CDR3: CARSLLGVSGETQYF. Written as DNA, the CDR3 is TGTGCCAGAAGCTTGTTAGGGGTATCGGGAGAGACCCAGTACTTC.

CDR3 coding DNA: TGTGCCAGCAGCTTATTCCCGGGGACAGGGGGGGATGGCTACACCTTC. Its translation is CASSLFPGTGGDGYTF. This chain connects TRBV7-2 to TRBJ1-2, with 11 positions matching TRBD1. Trimming at V came to 2 bases and at J to 6 bases, leaving 8 bases not matched to a gene. Per germline, CDR1 SGHTA and CDR2 FQGNSA. The CDR3 loop spans 16 amino acids.

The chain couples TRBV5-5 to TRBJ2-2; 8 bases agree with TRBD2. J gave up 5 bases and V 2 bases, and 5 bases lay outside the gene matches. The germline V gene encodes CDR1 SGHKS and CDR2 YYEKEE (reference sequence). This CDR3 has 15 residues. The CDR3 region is CASSLIPSGTGELFF. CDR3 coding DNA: TGTGCCAGCAGCTTAATTCCTAGCGGGACCGGGGAGCTGTTTTTT.

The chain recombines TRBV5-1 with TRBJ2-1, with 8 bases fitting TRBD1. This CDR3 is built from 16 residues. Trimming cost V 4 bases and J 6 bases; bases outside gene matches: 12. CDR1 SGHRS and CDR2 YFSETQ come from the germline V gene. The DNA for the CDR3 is TGCGCCAGCAGCCCGCGAGGACAGGGCGGCTGCAATGAGCAGTTCTTC. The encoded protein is CASSPRGQGGCNEQFF.

The CDR3 nucleotides are TGTGCCAGCAGCCCAGGGGTAGTGAGAAACACCATATATTTT. The encoded protein is CASSPGVVRNTIYF. The rearrangement links TRBV6-5 to TRBJ1-3, with D maybe TRBD1 (6 bases). The CDR3 totals 14 residues. CDR1 is MNHEY, CDR2 SVGAGI, per germline. The V end lost 6 bases, the J end lost 5 bases, and 14 bases lay between the germline ends.

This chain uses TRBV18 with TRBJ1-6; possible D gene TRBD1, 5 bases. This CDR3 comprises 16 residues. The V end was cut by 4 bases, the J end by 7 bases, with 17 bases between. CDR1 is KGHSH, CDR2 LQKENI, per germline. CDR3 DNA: TGTGCCAGCTCACAAGACAAAACAGGACTCAATTCACCCCTCCACTTT. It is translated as CASSQDKTGLNSPLHF.

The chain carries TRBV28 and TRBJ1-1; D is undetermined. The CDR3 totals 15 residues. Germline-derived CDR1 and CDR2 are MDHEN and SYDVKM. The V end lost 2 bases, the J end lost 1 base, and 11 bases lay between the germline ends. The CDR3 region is CASSLAVAGNTEAFF. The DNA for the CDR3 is TGTGCCAGCAGTTTAGCAGTGGCAGGGAACACTGAAGCTTTCTTT.

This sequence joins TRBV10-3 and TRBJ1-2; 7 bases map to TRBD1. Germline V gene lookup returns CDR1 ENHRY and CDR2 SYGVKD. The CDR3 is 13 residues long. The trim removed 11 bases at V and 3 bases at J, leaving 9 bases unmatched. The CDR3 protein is CAAAQGQDYGYTF. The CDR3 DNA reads TGTGCCGCCGCACAGGGGCAGGACTATGGCTACACCTTC.

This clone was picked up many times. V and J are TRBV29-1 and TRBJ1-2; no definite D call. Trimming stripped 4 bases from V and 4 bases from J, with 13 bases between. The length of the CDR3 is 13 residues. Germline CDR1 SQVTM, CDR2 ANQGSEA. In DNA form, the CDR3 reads TGCAGCGTTGTACCAACGGACCTCTATGGCTACACCTTC. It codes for CSVVPTDLYGYTF.

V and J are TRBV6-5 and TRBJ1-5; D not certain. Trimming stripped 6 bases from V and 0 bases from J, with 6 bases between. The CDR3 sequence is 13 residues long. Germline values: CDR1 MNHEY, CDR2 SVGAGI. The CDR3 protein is CASRGNSNQPQHF. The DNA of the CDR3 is TGTGCCAGCAGGGGTAATAGCAATCAGCCCCAGCATTTT.

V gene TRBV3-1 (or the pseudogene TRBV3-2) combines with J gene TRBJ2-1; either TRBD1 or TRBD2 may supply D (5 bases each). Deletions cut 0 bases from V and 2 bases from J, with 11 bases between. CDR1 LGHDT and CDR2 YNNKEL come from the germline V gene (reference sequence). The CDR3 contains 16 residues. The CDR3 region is CASSQESGPPYNEQFF. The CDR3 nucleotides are TGTGCCAGCAGCCAAGAATCGGGACCACCCTACAATGAGCAGTTCTTC.

The CDR3 spells CASSPQKNTEAFF. In DNA form, the CDR3 reads TGTGCCAGCTCACCACAAAAGAACACTGAAGCTTTCTTT. The chain joins TRBV18 to TRBJ1-1; D call uncertain. The CDR3 contains 13 residues. The germline CDR1 and CDR2 sequences are KGHSH and LQKENI. Trimming pared 1 base from V and 1 base from J, leaving 4 bases between.

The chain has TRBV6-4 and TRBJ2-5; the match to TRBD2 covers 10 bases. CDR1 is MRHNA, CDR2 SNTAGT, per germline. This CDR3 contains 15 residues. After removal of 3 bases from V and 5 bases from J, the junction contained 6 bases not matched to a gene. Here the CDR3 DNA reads TGTGCCAGCAGTGAGAAGCGGGGGGGCCTGGAGACCCAGTACTTC. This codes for CASSEKRGGLETQYF.

The CDR3 protein is CASSQGTEAFF. CDR3 DNA sequence: TGTGCCAGCAGCCAAGGAACTGAAGCTTTCTTT. The rearrangement uses TRBV3-1 (or the pseudogene TRBV3-2) and TRBJ1-1, with D unclear. Germline V lookup: CDR1 LGHDT, CDR2 YNNKEL (reference sequence). CDR3 size: 11 residues. V lost 1 base, J lost 5 bases, and 2 bases lay in between.

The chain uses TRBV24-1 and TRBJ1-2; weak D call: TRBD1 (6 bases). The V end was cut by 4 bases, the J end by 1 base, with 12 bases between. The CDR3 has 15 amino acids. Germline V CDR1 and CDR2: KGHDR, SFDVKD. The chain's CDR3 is CATSDSDSYNYGYTF. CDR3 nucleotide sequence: TGTGCCACCAGTGACTCGGACAGCTATAACTATGGCTACACCTTC.

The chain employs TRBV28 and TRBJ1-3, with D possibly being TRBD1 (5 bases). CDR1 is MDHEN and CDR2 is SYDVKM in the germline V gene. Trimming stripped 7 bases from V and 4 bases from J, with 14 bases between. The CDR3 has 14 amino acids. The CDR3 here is CASTARVAGNTIYF. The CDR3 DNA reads TGTGCCAGCACTGCCAGGGTAGCCGGAAACACCATATATTTT.

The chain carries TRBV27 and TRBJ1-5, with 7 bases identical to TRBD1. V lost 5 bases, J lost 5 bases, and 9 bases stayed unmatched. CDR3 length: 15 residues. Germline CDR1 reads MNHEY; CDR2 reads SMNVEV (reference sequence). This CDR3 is CASSPLDRVYQPQHF. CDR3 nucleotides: TGTGCCAGCAGTCCACTCGACAGGGTTTATCAGCCCCAGCATTTT.

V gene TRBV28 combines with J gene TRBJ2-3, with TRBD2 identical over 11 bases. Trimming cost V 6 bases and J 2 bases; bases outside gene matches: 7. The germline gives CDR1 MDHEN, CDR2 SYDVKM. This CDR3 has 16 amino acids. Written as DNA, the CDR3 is TGTGCCAGCAGACTATTAGCGGGGGGGCCCACAGATACGCAGTATTTT. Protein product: CASRLLAGGPTDTQYF.

The CDR3 loop reads CASSEGGGANTGELFF. The CDR3 coding sequence is TGTGCCAGCAGTGAAGGGGGAGGCGCGAACACCGGGGAGCTGTTTTTT. This chain joins TRBV2 and TRBJ2-2, with D possibly being TRBD2 (6 bases). Trimming took off 1 base at V and 0 bases at J, with 9 bases between the two ends. CDR1 SNHLY and CDR2 FYNNEI come from the germline V gene. The CDR3 is made up of 16 amino acids. Full variable domain (remainder filled in from reference TRBV2 and TRBJ2-2): EPEVTQTPSHQVTQMGQEVILRCVPISNHLYFYWYRQILGQKVEFLVSFYNNEISEKSEIFDDQFSVERPDGSNFTLKIRSTKLEDSAMYFCASSEGGGANTGELFFGEGSRLTVL.

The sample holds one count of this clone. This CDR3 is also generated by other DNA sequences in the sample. CDR3 region: CASNGGANQPQHF. The CDR3 DNA reads as TGTGCCAGTAACGGGGGCGCGAATCAGCCCCAGCATTTT. The chain carries TRBV19 and TRBJ1-5; weak D call: TRBD1 (6 bases). Germline lookup yields CDR1 LNHDA and CDR2 SQIVND (reference sequence). Trimming removed 7 bases at V and 4 bases at J, with 11 bases between. The CDR3 spans 13 residues.

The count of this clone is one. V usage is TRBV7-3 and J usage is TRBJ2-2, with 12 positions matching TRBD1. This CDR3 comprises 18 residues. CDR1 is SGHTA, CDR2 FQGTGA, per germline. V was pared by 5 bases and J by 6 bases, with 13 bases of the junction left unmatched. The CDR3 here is CASSQHPPGTGGAGELFF. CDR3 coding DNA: TGTGCCAGCAGCCAACACCCACCCGGGACAGGGGGCGCCGGGGAGCTGTTTTTT. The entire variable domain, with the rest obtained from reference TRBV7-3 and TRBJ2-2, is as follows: GAGVSQTPSNKVTEKGKYVELRCDPISGHTALYWYRQSLGQGPEFLIYFQGTGAADDSGLPNDRFFAVRPEGSVSTLKIQRTERGDSAVYLCASSQHPPGTGGAGELFFGEGSRLTVL.

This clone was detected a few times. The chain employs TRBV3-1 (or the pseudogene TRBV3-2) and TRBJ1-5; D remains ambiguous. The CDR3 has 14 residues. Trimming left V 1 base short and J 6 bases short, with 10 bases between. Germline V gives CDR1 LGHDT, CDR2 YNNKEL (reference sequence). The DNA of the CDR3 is TGTGCCAGCAGCCAAGCGGGGTGGGGTCAGCCCCAGCATTTT. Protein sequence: CASSQAGWGQPQHF.

The CDR3 reads CASRGAGFTYEQYF. The DNA for the CDR3 is TGCGCCAGCAGGGGGGCAGGGTTTACCTACGAGCAGTACTTC. The V call is TRBV10-1, the J call TRBJ2-7; weak D call: TRBD1 (6 bases). From germline, CDR1 is WNHNN and CDR2 SYGVQD (reference sequence). V was trimmed by 6 bases and J by 2 bases, leaving 14 bases between them. The CDR3 runs to 14 residues.

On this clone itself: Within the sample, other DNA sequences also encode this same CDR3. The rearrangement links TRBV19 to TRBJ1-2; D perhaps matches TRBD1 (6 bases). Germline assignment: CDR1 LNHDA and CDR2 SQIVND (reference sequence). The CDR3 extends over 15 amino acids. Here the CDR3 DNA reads TGTGGGAAGAGGGGGGGCCGGGGGAGGAACTATGGCTACACCTTC. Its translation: CGKRGGRGRNYGYTF. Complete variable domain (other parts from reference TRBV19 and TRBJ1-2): DGGITQSPKYLFRKEGQNVTLSCEQNLNHDAMYWYRQDPGQGLRLIYYSQIVNDFQKGDIAEGYSVSREKKESFPLTVTSAQKNPTAFYLCGKRGGRGRNYGYTFGSGTRLTVV.

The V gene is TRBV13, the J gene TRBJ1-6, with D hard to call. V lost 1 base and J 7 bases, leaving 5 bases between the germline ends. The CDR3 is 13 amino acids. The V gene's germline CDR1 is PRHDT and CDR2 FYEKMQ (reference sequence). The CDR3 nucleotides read TGTGCCAGCAGCTTAGAAAGGAATTCACCCCTCCACTTT. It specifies CASSLERNSPLHF.